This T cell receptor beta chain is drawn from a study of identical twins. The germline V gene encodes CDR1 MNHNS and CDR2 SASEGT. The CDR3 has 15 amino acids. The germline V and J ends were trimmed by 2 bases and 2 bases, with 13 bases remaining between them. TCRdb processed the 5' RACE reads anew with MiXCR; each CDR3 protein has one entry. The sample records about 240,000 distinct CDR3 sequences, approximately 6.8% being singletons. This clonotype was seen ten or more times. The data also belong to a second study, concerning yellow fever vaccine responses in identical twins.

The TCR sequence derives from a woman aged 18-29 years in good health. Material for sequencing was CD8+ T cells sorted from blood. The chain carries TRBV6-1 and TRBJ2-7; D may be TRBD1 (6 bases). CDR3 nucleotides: TGTGCCAGCAGTGAACTACAGGGTACAACCTACGAGCAGTACTTC. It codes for CASSELQGTTYEQYF.